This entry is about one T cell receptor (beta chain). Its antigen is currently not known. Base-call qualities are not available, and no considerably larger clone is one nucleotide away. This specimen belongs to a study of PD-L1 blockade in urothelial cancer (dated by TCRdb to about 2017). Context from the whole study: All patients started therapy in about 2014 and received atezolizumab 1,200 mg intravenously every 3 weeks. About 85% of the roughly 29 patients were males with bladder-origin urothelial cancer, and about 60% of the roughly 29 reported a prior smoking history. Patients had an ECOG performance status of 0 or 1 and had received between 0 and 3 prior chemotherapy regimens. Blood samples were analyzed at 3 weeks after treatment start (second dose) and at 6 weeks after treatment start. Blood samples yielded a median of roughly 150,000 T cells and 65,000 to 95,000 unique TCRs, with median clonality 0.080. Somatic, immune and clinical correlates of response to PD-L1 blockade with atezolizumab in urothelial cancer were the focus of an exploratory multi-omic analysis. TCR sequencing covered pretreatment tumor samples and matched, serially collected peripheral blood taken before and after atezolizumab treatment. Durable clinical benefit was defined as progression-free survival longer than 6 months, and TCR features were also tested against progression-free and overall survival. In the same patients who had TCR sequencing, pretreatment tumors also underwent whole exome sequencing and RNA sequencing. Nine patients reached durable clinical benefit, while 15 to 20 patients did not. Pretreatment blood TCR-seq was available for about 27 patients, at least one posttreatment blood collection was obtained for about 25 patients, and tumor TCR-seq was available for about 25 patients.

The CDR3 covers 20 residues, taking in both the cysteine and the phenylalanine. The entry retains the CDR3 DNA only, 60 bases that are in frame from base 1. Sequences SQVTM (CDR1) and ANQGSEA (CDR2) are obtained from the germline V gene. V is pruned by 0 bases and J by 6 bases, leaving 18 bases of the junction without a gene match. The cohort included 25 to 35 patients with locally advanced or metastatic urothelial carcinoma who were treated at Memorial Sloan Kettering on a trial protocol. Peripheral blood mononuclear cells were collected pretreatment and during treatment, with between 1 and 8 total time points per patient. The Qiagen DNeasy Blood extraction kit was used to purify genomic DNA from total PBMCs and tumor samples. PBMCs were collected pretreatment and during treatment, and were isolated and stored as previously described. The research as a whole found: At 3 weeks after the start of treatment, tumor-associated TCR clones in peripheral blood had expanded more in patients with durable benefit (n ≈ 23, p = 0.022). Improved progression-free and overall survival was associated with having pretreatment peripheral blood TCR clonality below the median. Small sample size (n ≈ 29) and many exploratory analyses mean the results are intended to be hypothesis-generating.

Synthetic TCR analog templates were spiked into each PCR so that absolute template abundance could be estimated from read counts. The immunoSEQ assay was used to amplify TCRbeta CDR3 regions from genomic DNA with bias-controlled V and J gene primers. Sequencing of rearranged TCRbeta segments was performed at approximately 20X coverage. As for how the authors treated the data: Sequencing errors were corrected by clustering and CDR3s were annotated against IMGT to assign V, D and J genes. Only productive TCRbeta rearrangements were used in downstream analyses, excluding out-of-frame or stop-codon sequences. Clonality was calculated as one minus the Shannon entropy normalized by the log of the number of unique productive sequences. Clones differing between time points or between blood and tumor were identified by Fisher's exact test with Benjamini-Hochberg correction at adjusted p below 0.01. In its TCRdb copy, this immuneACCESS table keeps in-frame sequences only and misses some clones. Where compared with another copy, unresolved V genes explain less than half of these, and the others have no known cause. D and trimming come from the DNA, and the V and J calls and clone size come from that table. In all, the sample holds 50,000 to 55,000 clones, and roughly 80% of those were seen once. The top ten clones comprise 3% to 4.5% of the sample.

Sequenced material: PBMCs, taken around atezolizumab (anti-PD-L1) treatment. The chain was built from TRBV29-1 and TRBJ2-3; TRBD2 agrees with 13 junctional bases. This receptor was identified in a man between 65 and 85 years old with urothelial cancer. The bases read TGCAGCGTTGAAGACACGGGGGGCTCACTACTAGCGGGAGGGCGCGATACGCAGTATTTT. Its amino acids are CSVEDTGGSLLAGGRDTQYF.